This paragraph covers one TCR beta chain sequence. Its antigen is still unknown. The data belong to a study of T cell responses to AZD1222 COVID-19 vaccine. With 3 bases removed from V and 9 bases from J, the gap between germline ends came to 9 bases. Looked up from germline, CDR1 is KGHSH and CDR2 is LQKENI. This CDR3 has 13 residues. Using immunoSEQ multiplex PCR, the repertoire was profiled, and TCRdb retains in-frame clones only, with some absent. The data contain some 180,000 clones, about 93% of them singletons. Regarding the study as a whole: It was only a handful of AZD1222 recipients who were seropositive at baseline. Clonal diversity was possibly underestimated, and the donors were mostly white British, with more females.

The clonotype originates from an adult who received the MenACWY meningococcal vaccine as a control. The specimen comprised peripheral blood, sampled 28 days after the second dose of the MenACWY control vaccine. V gene TRBV18 combines with J gene TRBJ1-6, with a possible D match to TRBD1 (6 bases). CDR3 protein: CASSPGAGSPLHF. In DNA, the CDR3 is TGTGCCAGCTCACCGGGGGCGGGTTCACCCCTCCACTTT.